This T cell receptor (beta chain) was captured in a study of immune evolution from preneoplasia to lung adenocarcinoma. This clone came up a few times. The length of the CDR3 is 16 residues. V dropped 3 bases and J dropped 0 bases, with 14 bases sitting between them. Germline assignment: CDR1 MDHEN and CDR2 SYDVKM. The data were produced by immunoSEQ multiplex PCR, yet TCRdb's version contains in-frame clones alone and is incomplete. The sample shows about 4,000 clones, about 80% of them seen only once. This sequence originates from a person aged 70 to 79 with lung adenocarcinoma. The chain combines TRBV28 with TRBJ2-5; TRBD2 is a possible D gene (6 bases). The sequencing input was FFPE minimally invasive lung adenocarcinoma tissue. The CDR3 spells CASSLAGTLYQETQYF. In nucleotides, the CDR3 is TGTGCCAGCAGTTTGGCGGGGACGCTGTACCAAGAGACCCAGTACTTC.